The T cell receptor beta chain under discussion was sequenced for a study of cytomegalovirus exposure and HLA in healthy donors. This clone was counted a few times. The PCR made use of 60 Vbeta and 13 Jbeta primers. The repertoire was sequenced with immunoSEQ multiplex PCR; TCRdb's copy has only in-frame clones and lacks some. The table includes about 97,000 clones, around 57% detected once. V lost 4 bases, J lost 4 bases, and 10 bases lay in between. The CDR3 runs 13 residues. The germline gives CDR1 LNHDA, CDR2 SQIVND (reference sequence). This chain uses TRBV19 with TRBJ1-1; D not certain. Sequencing was done on a sample of PBMCs. This TCR derives from a human donor in good health. This CDR3 reads CASSNVRGTEAFF. CDR3 DNA: TGTGCCAGTAGTAATGTACGGGGCACTGAAGCTTTCTTT.